This note documents a single TCR beta chain sequence. Antigen specificity is unknown. The length of the CDR3 is 15 residues. V shed 1 base, J shed 9 bases, and the junction held 11 bases outside the gene matches. CDR1 and CDR2 (germline): SGHDN, FVKESK. This sample was included in a study of T cell responses to AZD1222 COVID-19 vaccine. Notes on the study in general: None of the repertoires were sampled until the peak T cell response had passed. Spike-specific TCR breadth and depth went up after people got two AZD1222 doses. Donors, mostly white British, included more females; clonal diversity was possibly underestimated. The study identified only six AZD1222 recipients as seropositive at baseline.

Only in-frame clones appear in the TCRdb table, and some are missing; sequencing was by immunoSEQ multiplex PCR. The sample lists approximately 70,000 clones, more than 70% occurring once. The gene calls are TRBV14 and TRBJ1-1; the match to TRBD1 covers 7 bases. This TCR derives from an adult who received the MenACWY meningococcal vaccine as a control. The sequencing here drew on peripheral blood, taken 28 days after the second dose of the MenACWY control vaccine. The CDR3 bases are TGTGCCAGCAGCCAAGGACAGGGAAGGGGAATGAAAGCTTTCTTT. It is translated as CASSQGQGRGMKAFF.